These 20 T cell receptor beta chains were all obtained from the same sample, sequenced in a study of blood T cell repertoires in COVID-19. Assay used: immunoSEQ multiplex PCR; TCRdb lists only in-frame clones, some missing. The data hold around 9,200 clones, with 70% to 90% observed a single time. Sequenced material: peripheral blood. These TCRs come from a man between 60 and 70 years old with acute or convalescent COVID-19.

This chain's CDR3 is CASRIRNEKLFF. CDR3 DNA sequence: TGTGCCAGCCGAATCAGGAATGAAAAACTGTTTTTT. V gene TRBV28 combines with J gene TRBJ1-4; D gene unclear. This CDR3 contains 12 residues. Trimming removed 8 bases from V and 5 bases from J, with 9 bases in between. Germline V gives CDR1 MDHEN, CDR2 SYDVKM. Looking up the rest from reference TRBV28 and TRBJ1-4 gives the full variable domain: DVKVTQSSRYLVKRTGEKVFLECVQDMDHENMFWYRQDPGLGLRLIYFSYDVKMKEKGDIPEGYSVSREKKERFSLILESASTNQTSMYLCASRIRNEKLFFGSGTQLSVL.

J is TRBJ2-7 and V is TRBV18, with D unclear. The germline V gene encodes CDR1 KGHSH and CDR2 LQKENI. CDR3 length equals 14 residues. Trimming took 3 bases from V and 3 from J, leaving 12 bases between them. CDR3 DNA: TGTGCCAGCTCACCGGCCCCACGAAGCTACGAGCAGTACTTC. Translated, it gives CASSPAPRSYEQYF.

The rearrangement uses TRBV5-1 and TRBJ2-7; 7 nucleotides match TRBD1. CDR1 is SGHRS and CDR2 is YFSETQ in the germline V gene. This CDR3 has 14 amino acids. The V segment lost 4 bases and the J segment 2 bases; nucleotides outside the gene matches: 6. The CDR3 region has the DNA TGCGCCAGCAGCCAAGGGACAGCTACCTACGAGCAGTACTTC. It is translated as CASSQGTATYEQYF.

V usage is TRBV11-2 and J usage is TRBJ2-3; 9 bases are a match to TRBD2. This CDR3 comprises 16 residues. V lost 4 bases, J lost 3 bases, and 8 bases stayed unmatched. The germline V gene has CDR1 SGHAT and CDR2 FQNNGV. CDR3 nucleotide sequence: TGTGCCAGCAGCTCGTCGTTTGCGGGGGGGACAGATACGCAGTATTTT. Its translation is CASSSSFAGGTDTQYF.

The chain links TRBV29-1 to TRBJ2-7, with D unclear. The ends were cut back, 6 bases at V and 2 bases at J, with 14 bases in the middle. CDR3 size: 13 residues. CDR1 and CDR2 from the germline V gene are SQVTM and ANQGSEA. CDR3 bases: TGCAGCGTACCCGCGCCCGGAGCCTACGAGCAGTACTTC. Protein: CSVPAPGAYEQYF.

The rearrangement uses TRBV7-9 and TRBJ1-2; 7 nucleotides match TRBD1. V was pared by 5 bases and J by 5 bases, with 14 bases of the junction left unmatched. CDR1 is SEHNR, CDR2 FQNEAQ, per germline (reference sequence). This CDR3 has 16 amino acids. CDR3 in DNA: TGTGCCAGCAGCCCCGAGGGGGCCCGTGGAGGATATGGCTACACCTTC. It encodes CASSPEGARGGYGYTF.

A note on this clone: This specimen includes other DNA sequences encoding the same CDR3. V usage is TRBV19 and J usage is TRBJ1-2, with D uncertain. Germline CDR1 and CDR2: LNHDA and SQIVND (reference sequence). The V gene lost 0 bases and the J gene lost 5 bases, with 4 bases spanning the gap. The length of the CDR3 is 12 residues. In nucleotides, the CDR3 is TGTGCCAGTAGTATAGATCGGTATGGCTACACCTTC. Its protein product is CASSIDRYGYTF.

The chain employs TRBV6-2 or TRBV6-3 and TRBJ2-1; TRBD2 matches at 8 bases. Germline loops: CDR1 MNHEY, CDR2 SVGEGT. After removal of 4 bases from V and 6 bases from J, the junction contained 8 bases not matched to a gene. The CDR3 covers 15 residues. The DNA for the CDR3 is TGTGCCAGCAGTTTTGTAGCGGGGTTTGCCAATGAGCAGTTCTTC. It yields the protein CASSFVAGFANEQFF.

The V and J genes are TRBV3-1 (or the pseudogene TRBV3-2) and TRBJ2-1; the match to TRBD2 covers 11 bases. The junction had 0 bases not matched to a gene; V was cut back by 3 bases and J by 2 bases. The germline V gene has CDR1 LGHDT and CDR2 YNNKEL (reference sequence). CDR3 length: 15 residues. DNA of the CDR3: TGTGCCAGCAGCCAGACTAGCGGGACCTACAATGAGCAGTTCTTC. It is translated as CASSQTSGTYNEQFF.

The gene calls are TRBV25-1 and TRBJ1-4; the match to TRBD1 covers 10 bases. CDR1 and CDR2 (germline): MGHDK, SYGVNS. V lost 6 bases and J lost 8; bases outside the gene matches: 6. The CDR3 has 14 residues. The CDR3 region has the DNA TGTGCCAGCAGCCACCGGGACAGGGGCGAAAAACTGTTTTTT. Translation gives CASSHRDRGEKLFF.

The rearrangement links TRBV7-6 to TRBJ1-1; D is ambiguous. The CDR3 has 15 residues. CDR1 SGHVS and CDR2 FNYEAQ come from the germline V gene. Deletions cut 5 bases from V and 7 bases from J, with 20 bases between. In DNA, the CDR3 is TGTGCCAGCAGCCAGAGCGGGCGCGGGGAAAATGAAGCTTTCTTT. Protein: CASSQSGRGENEAFF.

This sequence joins TRBV12-5 and TRBJ2-1; TRBD2 agrees at 9 bases. Germline values: CDR1 LGHNT, CDR2 FRNRAP. The CDR3 extends over 14 amino acids. V shed 7 bases and J 6 bases; nucleotides not matched to a gene: 7. CDR3 region: CASALAGGPNEQFF. The CDR3 nucleotides are TGTGCTAGTGCTCTGGCGGGGGGGCCCAATGAGCAGTTCTTC.

This rearrangement joins TRBV28 to TRBJ1-6, with 9 bases identical to TRBD1. The ends lost 6 bases at V and 10 bases at J; junction bases unmatched: 13. The CDR3 totals 16 residues. Germline CDR1 is MDHEN and CDR2 is SYDVKM. The CDR3: CASRPGQGIGSSPLHF. The CDR3 DNA reads TGTGCCAGCAGGCCGGGACAGGGTATCGGTAGCTCACCCCTCCACTTT. The full variable domain, in which reference TRBV28 and TRBJ1-6 provide the parts outside the CDR3, is DVKVTQSSRYLVKRTGEKVFLECVQDMDHENMFWYRQDPGLGLRLIYFSYDVKMKEKGDIPEGYSVSREKKERFSLILESASTNQTSMYLCASRPGQGIGSSPLHFGNGTRLTVT.

V and J are TRBV7-2 and TRBJ2-7; TRBD1 matches at 11 bases. Germline CDR1 and CDR2: SGHTA and FQGNSA. With 1 base clipped from V and 3 bases from J, the junction kept 2 bases outside the gene matches. The CDR3 runs to 15 residues. As DNA, the CDR3 is TGTGCCAGCAGCTTAGGGACAGGGGGCTTCTACGAGCAGTACTTC. It codes for CASSLGTGGFYEQYF.

The rearrangement links TRBV7-2 to TRBJ1-6; a weak D match, TRBD1 (5 bases). The CDR3 runs 16 residues. The V gene lost 1 base and the J gene lost 5 bases, with 12 bases spanning the gap. From germline, CDR1 is SGHTA and CDR2 FQGNSA. CDR3 bases: TGTGCCAGCAGCTTAGAAGCAGGGTCTGATAATTCACCCCTCCACTTT. Amino acids: CASSLEAGSDNSPLHF. Looking up the rest from reference TRBV7-2 and TRBJ1-6 gives the full variable domain: GAGVSQSPSNKVTEKGKDVELRCDPISGHTALYWYRQSLGQGLEFLIYFQGNSAPDKSGLPSDRFSAERTGGSVSTLTIQRTQQEDSAVYLCASSLEAGSDNSPLHFGNGTRLTVT.

The V call is TRBV7-8, the J call TRBJ2-7; 16 bases map to TRBD2. This CDR3 spans 18 amino acids. Unmatched junction bases numbered 9, after V lost 3 bases and J lost 4 bases. Germline CDR1 reads SGHVS; CDR2 reads FQNEAQ. In DNA, the CDR3 is TGTGCCAGCAGCTTCCCGGGACTAGCGGGAGGGGTTGGTTACGAGCAGTACTTC. This sequence encodes CASSFPGLAGGVGYEQYF.

CDR3 residues: CASSQALRIDTDTQYF. The DNA for the CDR3 is TGTGCCAGCAGCCAAGCTTTGCGGATAGACACAGATACGCAGTATTTT. The chain is built from TRBV4-2 and TRBJ2-3; no definite D call. The CDR3 spans 16 residues. Germline values: CDR1 LGHNA, CDR2 YNFKEQ. Trimming stripped 1 base from V and 2 bases from J, with 13 bases between.

This clone was seen only a few times. The V and J genes are TRBV19 and TRBJ2-1, with TRBD2 matching over 10 bases. Trimming took 4 bases from V and 3 from J; bases not matched to a gene: 3. The length of the CDR3 is 15 residues. Germline CDR1 LNHDA, CDR2 SQIVND (reference sequence). CDR3 sequence reads: CASSRTSGDYNEQFF. For the CDR3, the DNA is TGTGCCAGTAGTAGGACTAGCGGAGACTACAATGAGCAGTTCTTC.

The chain links TRBV9 to TRBJ1-3; D call uncertain. The germline V and J ends were trimmed by 0 bases and 0 bases, with 13 bases remaining between them. This CDR3 has 17 amino acids. The germline V gene encodes CDR1 SGDLS and CDR2 YYNGEE. The chain's CDR3 is CASSVEGRGPSGNTIYF. The CDR3 coding sequence is TGTGCCAGCAGCGTAGAAGGCAGAGGCCCCTCTGGAAACACCATATATTTT.

The CDR3 reads CASSAREVLNEQFF. Here the CDR3 DNA reads TGTGCCAGCTCTGCGCGGGAGGTCCTCAATGAGCAGTTCTTC. The genes are TRBV27 and TRBJ2-1, with 8 bases fitting TRBD2. V dropped 8 bases and J dropped 6; count of bases not matched to a gene: 9. The CDR3 length is 14 residues. Germline V gives CDR1 MNHEY, CDR2 SMNVEV (reference sequence).